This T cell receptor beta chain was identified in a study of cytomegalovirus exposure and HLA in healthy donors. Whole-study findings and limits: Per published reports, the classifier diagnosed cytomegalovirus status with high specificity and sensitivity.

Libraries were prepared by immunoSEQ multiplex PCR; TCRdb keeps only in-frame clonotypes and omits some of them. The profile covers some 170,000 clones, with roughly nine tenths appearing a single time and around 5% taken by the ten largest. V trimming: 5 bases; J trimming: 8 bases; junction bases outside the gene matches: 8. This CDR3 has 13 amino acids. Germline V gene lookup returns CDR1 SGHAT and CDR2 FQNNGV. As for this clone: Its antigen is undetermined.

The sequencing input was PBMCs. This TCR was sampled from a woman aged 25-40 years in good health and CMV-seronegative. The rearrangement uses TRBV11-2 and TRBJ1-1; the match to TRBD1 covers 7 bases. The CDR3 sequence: CASSPSRQGEAFF. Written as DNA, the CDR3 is TGTGCCAGCAGCCCGAGTCGACAGGGCGAAGCTTTCTTT. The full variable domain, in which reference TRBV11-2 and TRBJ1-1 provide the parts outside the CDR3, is EAGVAQSPRYKIIEKRQSVAFWCNPISGHATLYWYQQILGQGPKLLIQFQNNGVVDDSQLPKDRFSAERLKGVDSTLKIQPAKLEDSAVYLCASSPSRQGEAFFGQGTRLTVV.